The 9 T cell receptor beta chains below all came from one sample that was sequenced in a study of human CD8 memory T cell subsets. Generation of TCR beta libraries used UMI-labeled 5' RACE. TCRdb processed the 5' RACE reads again and assigns one entry to each CDR3 protein, with no DNA. The table counts some 7,300 distinct CDR3 sequences; approximately 23% lies in the top ten. Sequencing input: CD8+ stem-like memory T cells (TSCM and TCM) sorted from PBMCs. As to subset: stem-like memory CD8 T cells (TSTEM), CCR7+ PD-1- TIGIT-. These receptors originate from a human donor in good health.

V and J are TRBV6-4 and TRBJ2-3. Germline values: CDR1 MRHNA, CDR2 SNTAGT. The CDR3 totals 13 residues. CDR3 sequence reads: CASSARDSDTQYF.

The rearrangement uses TRBV29-1 and TRBJ2-1; no DNA is available, so the TRBD2 call from TCRdb remains unchecked. Per the germline V gene, CDR1 is SQVTM and CDR2 is ANQGSEA. The CDR3 has 16 residues. The CDR3 spells CSVEDQSGLTYNEQFF.

The gene calls are TRBV20-1 and TRBJ2-1; the TCRdb call, TRBD2, lacks DNA for checking. Germline V lookup: CDR1 DFQATT, CDR2 SNEGSKA (reference sequence). The CDR3 is 15 amino acids. The CDR3 here is CSARDGTSGASKQFF.

V is TRBV7-9 and J is TRBJ2-1; TCRdb's D gene call, TRBD1, goes unchecked for lack of DNA. CDR3 size: 12 residues. Germline CDR1 and CDR2: SEHNR and FQNEAQ (reference sequence). CDR3 loop: CASENRVYEQFF.

The chain joins TRBV6-6 to TRBJ1-4. Germline loops: CDR1 MNHNY, CDR2 SVGAGI (reference sequence). This CDR3 contains 15 residues. The CDR3 sequence: CASSYFTRDGEKLFF.

This chain joins TRBV4-1 and TRBJ2-1; lacking DNA, the TRBD2 call made by TCRdb goes unchecked. CDR3 size: 16 residues. Germline loops: CDR1 MGHRA, CDR2 YSYEKL. The CDR3 sequence: CASSPIWAGGGNEQFF.

J is TRBJ2-5 and V is TRBV9. Per the germline V gene, CDR1 is SGDLS and CDR2 is YYNGEE. There are 14 residues in the CDR3. CDR3 amino acids: CASSVGPLQETQYF.

The rearrangement links TRBV27 to TRBJ2-1. CDR1 and CDR2 (germline): MNHEY, SMNVEV (reference sequence). There are 12 residues in the CDR3. The CDR3 protein is CASSLLGDEQFF.

By frequency, this clonotype registers medium-sized. This chain connects TRBV20-1 to TRBJ1-3; TCRdb lists TRBD1, though no DNA is available to test this call. The CDR3 is made up of 14 amino acids. Germline CDR1 reads DFQATT; CDR2 reads SNEGSKA (reference sequence). This CDR3 reads CSANTGYTGNTIYF.